Listed below are T cell receptor beta chains from one sample, sequenced in a study of OX40 agonist ivuxolimab in advanced cancers. Sequenced by immunoSEQ multiplex PCR; TCRdb stores in-frame clones only, minus some. The sample consists of roughly 80,000 clones, about 86% of them appearing once. Here the sequenced sample was CD4+ or CD8+ T cells sorted from blood, taken in a trial of the OX40 agonist ivuxolimab. The receptors were gathered from an adult with an advanced solid tumor such as melanoma, head and neck, liver or kidney cancer. CDR3s include the opening cysteine and the closing phenylalanine or tryptophan. A D gene is named only where the DNA matches it firmly. Expanded clones are given a class, and other clones once, few, many or no size at all.

-,TRBV28,-,TRBJ1-6,TGTGCCAGCAGTTCCGCCCTCCAGTTTAAGGCCCTCCACTTT,CASSSALQFKALHF
-,TRBV19,TRBD1,TRBJ2-5,TGTGCCAGTTCGCCCTTACAGGGGATTACCGAGACCCAGTACTTC,CASSPLQGITETQYF
-,TRBV11-3,-,TRBJ1-6,TGTGCCAGCAGCGCCACCCCCTCCTGGGGGGCAGGAAATTCACCCCTCCACTTT,CASSATPSWGAGNSPLHF
-,TRBV7-9,-,TRBJ2-2,TGTGCCAGCAGCCCCACCCGGGGTGACACCGGGGAGCTGTTTTTT,CASSPTRGDTGELFF
-,TRBV5-1,TRBD1,TRBJ2-7,TGCGCCAGCATGTCCCGACAGGGGGACTACGAGCAGTACTTC,CASMSRQGDYEQYF
-,TRBV5-1,-,TRBJ2-2,TGCGCCAGCAGCTACAGAGAAACCGGGGAGCTGTTTTTT,CASSYRETGELFF
-,TRBV5-6,-,TRBJ1-5,TGTGCCAGCACCTTAGGGGGAAGCAATCAGCCCCAGCATTTT,CASTLGGSNQPQHF
once,TRBV15,TRBD2,TRBJ2-3,TGTGCCACCAGCAGAGAGTCTGATAGCGGGGGGAGCACAGATACGCAGTATTTT,CATSRESDSGGSTDTQYF
-,TRBV6-6,-,TRBJ1-2,TGTGCCAGCAGTGGCAACGACCGAGGCTATGGCTACACCTTC,CASSGNDRGYGYTF
-,TRBV4-3,-,TRBJ2-4,TGCGCCAGCAGCCAAGTCCCCTCGGGGGAACTAGCCAAAAACATTCAGTACTTC,CASSQVPSGELAKNIQYF
-,TRBV28,-,TRBJ2-7,TGTGCCAGCGGGGAGCACGGCTACGAGCAGTACTTC,CASGEHGYEQYF
once,TRBV5-1,-,TRBJ1-5,TGCGCCAGCAGCCCTCGGCCCGGCCCCAATCAGCCCCAGCATTTT,CASSPRPGPNQPQHF
few,TRBV19,-,TRBJ2-3,TGTGCCAGTAGTCCCTTATTCCAGCCAGATACGCAGTATTTT,CASSPLFQPDTQYF
-,TRBV5-5,-,TRBJ2-7,TGTGCCAGCAGCTTCTCAGATAGTTCCTACGAGCAGTACTTC,CASSFSDSSYEQYF
-,TRBV28,TRBD2,TRBJ2-1,TGTGCCAGCAGTCCGCTCCTGGGCGGGGGGAGAGAGGAGCAGTTCTTC,CASSPLLGGGREEQFF
-,TRBV7-2,TRBD1,TRBJ2-5,TGTGCCAGCAGCCGTCGGACAGGGGGCCTCCAAGAGACCCAGTACTTC,CASSRRTGGLQETQYF
-,TRBV7-9,-,TRBJ1-3,TGTGCCAGCAGCCCCCGGGGGCCCGACACCATATATTTT,CASSPRGPDTIYF
-,TRBV4-2,-,TRBJ1-5,TGTGCCAGCAGCCAAGATCTGGGGCAACCCCAGCATTTT,CASSQDLGQPQHF
once,TRBV9,TRBD2,TRBJ2-1,TGTGCCAGCAGCGTGAGCGGGGGGTCGTACAATGAGCAGTTCTTC,CASSVSGGSYNEQFF
-,TRBV11-2,-,TRBJ2-6,TGTGCCAGCAGCTCCCTCCTTGACTCTGGGGCCAACGTCCTGACTTTC,CASSSLLDSGANVLTF
-,TRBV6-5,-,TRBJ1-2,TGTGCCAGCAGCGAAGAAAACTATGGCTACACCTTC,CASSEENYGYTF
-,TRBV18,TRBD2,TRBJ2-5,TGTGCCAGCTCACCATTTAGCGGGAGGGGAGAGACCCAGTACTTC,CASSPFSGRGETQYF
-,TRBV7-8,TRBD1,TRBJ1-4,TGTGCCAGCAGCTTAACAGGGGTTACTGAAAAACTGTTTTTT,CASSLTGVTEKLFF
-,TRBV9,-,TRBJ2-2,TGTGCCAGCAGCGTCTACGACAGGAACACCGGGGAGCTGTTTTTT,CASSVYDRNTGELFF
-,TRBV18,-,TRBJ1-3,TGTGCCAGCTCACAAGCCGACAGGCCTAAGGGAGGAAACACCATATATTTT,CASSQADRPKGGNTIYF
-,TRBV5-1,TRBD2,TRBJ2-1,TGCGCCAGCAGCTTGGCCCGGGGGGGATACAATGAGCAGTTCTTC,CASSLARGGYNEQFF
-,TRBV7-2,-,TRBJ2-7,TGTGCCAGCAGCCCGCCGACAGTCTCCTACGAGCAGTACTTC,CASSPPTVSYEQYF
-,TRBV6-5,-,TRBJ2-7,TGTGCCAGCAGTGTGGACAGCATAGACTACGAGCAGTACTTC,CASSVDSIDYEQYF
-,TRBV6-5,-,TRBJ2-7,TGTGCCAGCAGTTACGGCGGACAGACCTACGAGCAGTACTTC,CASSYGGQTYEQYF
-,TRBV2,TRBD2,TRBJ2-1,TGTGCCAGCGGGAGGGGAGTCGGTGAGCAGTTCTTC,CASGRGVGEQFF
-,TRBV19,-,TRBJ1-4,TGTGCCAGTAGTTTCCAGGGGCGAGTCCGGGAAAAACTGTTTTTT,CASSFQGRVREKLFF
-,TRBV19,-,TRBJ1-1,TGTGCCAGTAGTTCTTGGACGGGAGAAGCTTTCTTT,CASSSWTGEAFF
few,TRBV11-3,-,TRBJ2-2,TGTGCCAGCAGCTTAGATCAGGGCGGTTACACCGGGGAGCTGTTTTTT,CASSLDQGGYTGELFF
-,TRBV7-2,-,TRBJ1-2,TGTGCCAGCAGCTTAGCGTTTAGGCAGGAATATGGCTACACCTTC,CASSLAFRQEYGYTF
-,TRBV14,-,TRBJ1-2,TGTGCCAGCAGCCAAGATGTCAGCTATGGCTACACCTTC,CASSQDVSYGYTF
-,TRBV4-1,TRBD2,TRBJ2-7,TGCGCCAGCAGCCAAGGACCAACTAGCGGATCCTACGAGCAGTACTTC,CASSQGPTSGSYEQYF
-,TRBV7-9,-,TRBJ2-3,TGTGCCAGCAGCTTCCAGTCTGGCACAGATACGCAGTATTTT,CASSFQSGTDTQYF
-,TRBV30,-,TRBJ1-6,TGTGCCTGGAGTGGGAGGGGAGCAGGGGTCATTAATTCACCCCTCCACTTT,CAWSGRGAGVINSPLHF
-,TRBV7-2,-,TRBJ1-2,TGTGCCAGCAACAAGGGTGGGGTAGAAGGCTACACCTTC,CASNKGGVEGYTF
-,TRBV4-1,-,TRBJ1-2,TGCGCCAGCAGCCAAGACGTTTATAACTATGGCTACACCTTC,CASSQDVYNYGYTF
-,TRBV25-1,-,TRBJ1-1,TGTGCCAGCAGTGAATATTCAGTGAACACTGAAGCTTTCTTT,CASSEYSVNTEAFF
few,TRBV6-5,-,TRBJ2-4,TGTGCCAGCTCCCCGGAAGCCAAAAACATTCAGTACTTC,CASSPEAKNIQYF